The TCR beta chain described here comes from a study of patients and donors after allogeneic stem cell transplantation. TCRdb independently ran MiXCR on the RT-PCR reads; one entry per CDR3 protein. The sample consists of roughly 940,000 distinct CDR3 sequences, roughly 18% of them appearing once. Germline CDR1 is DFQATT and CDR2 is SNEGSKA (reference sequence). Trimming left V 1 base short and J 7 bases short, with 13 bases between. The CDR3 runs to 13 residues. Source material: blood, either unsorted or a sorted T cell fraction (not recorded which). The TCR comes from a human donor who was either an allogeneic HSCT recipient or a stem cell or donor lymphocyte infusion donor (not recorded which). It is not recorded whose cells these are; they may come from a transplant donor. The rearrangement joins TRBV20-1 to TRBJ1-2; D not certain. DNA of the CDR3: TGCAGTGCTAGAGGGACCGCCCTAGGTGGCTACACCTTC. Encoded protein: CSARGTALGGYTF.